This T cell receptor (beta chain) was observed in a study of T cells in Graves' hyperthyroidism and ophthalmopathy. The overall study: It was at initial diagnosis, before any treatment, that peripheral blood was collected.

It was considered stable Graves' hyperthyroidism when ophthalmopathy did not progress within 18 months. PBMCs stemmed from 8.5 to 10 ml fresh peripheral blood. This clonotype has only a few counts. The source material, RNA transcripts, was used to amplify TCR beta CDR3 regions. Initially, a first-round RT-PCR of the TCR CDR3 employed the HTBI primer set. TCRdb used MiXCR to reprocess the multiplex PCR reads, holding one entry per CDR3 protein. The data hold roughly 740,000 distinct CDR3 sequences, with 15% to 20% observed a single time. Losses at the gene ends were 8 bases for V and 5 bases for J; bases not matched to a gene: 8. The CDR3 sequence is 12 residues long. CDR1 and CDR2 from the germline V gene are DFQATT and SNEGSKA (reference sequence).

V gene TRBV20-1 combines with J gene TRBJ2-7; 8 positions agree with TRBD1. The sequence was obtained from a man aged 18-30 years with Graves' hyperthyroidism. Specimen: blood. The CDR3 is CSPQGAIHEQYF. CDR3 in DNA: TGCAGTCCCCAGGGGGCCATCCACGAGCAGTACTTC.